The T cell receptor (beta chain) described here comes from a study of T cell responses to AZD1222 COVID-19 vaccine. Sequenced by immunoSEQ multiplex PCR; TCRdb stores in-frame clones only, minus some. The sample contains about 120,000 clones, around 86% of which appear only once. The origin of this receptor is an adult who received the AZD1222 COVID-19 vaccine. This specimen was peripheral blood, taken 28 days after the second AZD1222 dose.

The chain's CDR3 is CASRKDSGTGFHEQYF. CDR3 DNA sequence: TGTGCCAGCAGAAAAGATTCCGGGACAGGGTTTCACGAGCAGTACTTC. The chain joins TRBV7-9 to TRBJ2-7; 9 bases line up with TRBD1. Germline CDR1 is SEHNR and CDR2 is FQNEAQ (reference sequence). V shed 6 bases, J shed 5 bases, and the junction held 14 bases outside the gene matches. CDR3 length equals 16 residues.